The T cell receptor beta chain under discussion was sequenced for a study of blood T cell repertoires in COVID-19. The overall study: Collection of acute and convalescent COVID-19 samples took place in the United States, Italy and Spain. Sample material is recorded as cDNA or gDNA derived from T cells, B-cell-depleted T cells, or PBMCs.

Authors' processing steps: Amplification from reference gene primers served as the basis for estimated nucleated cell counts. Only in-frame clones appear in the TCRdb table, and some are missing; sequencing was by immunoSEQ multiplex PCR. Clone size and V and J calls were adopted from that table, with D and trimming inferred from the DNA. The sample has roughly 250,000 clones; 70% to 90% are singletons. The length of the CDR3 is 11 residues. The V end lost 4 bases, the J end lost 6 bases, and 5 bases lay between the germline ends. The sequence was collected from a man between 40 and 49 years old with acute or convalescent COVID-19. V usage is TRBV12-3 or TRBV12-4 and J usage is TRBJ2-3, with unresolved D. Sequencing was done on a sample of peripheral blood. CDR3: CASSSRDTQYF. The CDR3 nucleotides read TGTGCCAGCAGTTCCCGGGATACGCAGTATTTT.